The clone carrying this TCR beta chain was observed a handful of times. Its target is not known. At the DNA level, this CDR3 is encoded by other sequences in the same sample as well. This sample was taken from a study of Ad26.COV2.S vaccination and SARS-CoV-2 variants. The wider study: Participants got Ad26.COV2.S intramuscularly, once or twice 56 days apart. Study observations and caveats: Non-spike TCR breadth showed similarity between vaccine and placebo recipients. Spike-specific TCR breadth was greater after Ad26.COV2.S than placebo. It was reported that spike-specific CD8+ and CD4+ T cell responses were substantially broad after vaccination.

The assay was immunoSEQ multiplex PCR, and TCRdb's table has in-frame clones only and misses some. The repertoire has fewer than 400,000 clones, 80% to 90% of them found once; the top ten carry 3% to 4.5%. V lost 5 bases and J lost 6; bases outside the gene matches: 0. The CDR3 runs to 11 residues. Germline V CDR1 and CDR2: LNHDA, SQIVND (reference sequence). Treatment here: some 19 received Ad26.COV2.S at low or high dose, single or two shots; roughly five received placebo; per-sample allocation not given. The investigators took samples on day 63 after the first vaccine or placebo injection. This receptor was obtained from a person between 18 and 59 years old who received the Ad26.COV2.S COVID-19 vaccine or a placebo. The chain recombines TRBV19 with TRBJ1-2; 7 bases agree with TRBD1. Sequences were derived from peripheral blood, sampled in a trial of Ad26.COV2.S vaccine versus placebo. The CDR3 sequence: CASSQGDGYTF. The CDR3 bases are TGTGCCAGTAGTCAGGGGGATGGCTACACCTTC.